These T cell receptor beta chains were read from a single sample in a study of T cells after posttransplantation cyclophosphamide. TCRdb's copy holds only in-frame clones and misses some; the assay was immunoSEQ multiplex PCR. This sample comprises approximately 41,000 clones, none seen once only. The source material was PBMCs. Receptor source: a man between 45 and 60 years old in good health, CMV-negative, and a related stem cell transplant donor. Each CDR3 is given with its conserved first and last residue. Fields, in order: D gene, V gene, J gene, clone size, CDR3 DNA, CDR3 protein. The D gene is left open where the match is weak. Clone size appears in some rows only: once, few, many, or a class for an expanded clone.

d_call: TRBD2
v_call: TRBV27
j_call: TRBJ2-7
clone_size: many
cdr3_nt: TGTGCCAGCAAAGTTACTAGCGGGAGTTCTTACGAGCAGTACTTC
cdr3_aa: CASKVTSGSSYEQYF

d_call: TRBD2
v_call: TRBV12-5
j_call: TRBJ2-3
clone_size: many
cdr3_nt: TGTGCTAGTGGTTTTGGCGCTAGCGGGAGCACAGATACGCAGTATTTT
cdr3_aa: CASGFGASGSTDTQYF

d_call: -
v_call: TRBV18
j_call: TRBJ2-7
clone_size: many
cdr3_nt: TGTGCCAGCTCACCGGGGCTGCCCAGGGAGCAGTACTTC
cdr3_aa: CASSPGLPREQYF

d_call: TRBD2
v_call: TRBV7-2
j_call: TRBJ2-3
clone_size: few
cdr3_nt: TGTGCCAGCAGCTCGACGGGGGGGGCAGATACGCAGTATTTT
cdr3_aa: CASSSTGGADTQYF

d_call: -
v_call: TRBV5-1
j_call: TRBJ2-7
clone_size: -
cdr3_nt: TGCGCCAGCTCGGAGGGGACAGTCTACGAGCAGTACTTC
cdr3_aa: CASSEGTVYEQYF

d_call: -
v_call: TRBV10-2
j_call: TRBJ2-3
clone_size: many
cdr3_nt: TGCGCCAGCAGAGTCTCAGCGGCCCACACAGATACGCAGTATTTT
cdr3_aa: CASRVSAAHTDTQYF

d_call: -
v_call: TRBV21-1
j_call: TRBJ2-7
clone_size: many
cdr3_nt: TGTGCCAGCAGCCTTTACCAGGGAGGACTACGTCTACGTGGGGAGCAGTACTTC
cdr3_aa: CASSLYQGGLRLRGEQYF

d_call: -
v_call: TRBV18
j_call: TRBJ1-3
clone_size: many
cdr3_nt: TGTGCCAGCTCAGTAGCGGGCCTAGGAGGGACTGGAAACACCATATATTTT
cdr3_aa: CASSVAGLGGTGNTIYF

d_call: -
v_call: TRBV5-6
j_call: TRBJ2-7
clone_size: few
cdr3_nt: TGTGCCAGCAGCCGCGACAGATACGAGCAGTACTTC
cdr3_aa: CASSRDRYEQYF

d_call: TRBD1
v_call: TRBV15
j_call: TRBJ1-1
clone_size: many
cdr3_nt: TGTGCCACCAGCAAGCAGGGACAGATAGTCAACACTGAAGCTTTCTTT
cdr3_aa: CATSKQGQIVNTEAFF

d_call: TRBD2
v_call: TRBV2
j_call: TRBJ2-3
clone_size: -
cdr3_nt: TGTGCCAGCAGTGCACTACTAGCGGGGGAGCAGGGGCAGTATTTT
cdr3_aa: CASSALLAGEQGQYF

d_call: -
v_call: TRBV12-1
j_call: TRBJ2-5
clone_size: many
cdr3_nt: TGTGCCAGCAGTTGGGACATTCCCCAAGAGACCCAGTACTTC
cdr3_aa: CASSWDIPQETQYF

d_call: TRBD1
v_call: TRBV5-1
j_call: TRBJ2-5
clone_size: many
cdr3_nt: TGCGCCAGCAGCCGGAACAGGGGGCCTCAAGAGACCCAGTACTTC
cdr3_aa: CASSRNRGPQETQYF

d_call: TRBD1
v_call: TRBV10-3
j_call: TRBJ1-5
clone_size: many
cdr3_nt: TGTGCCATCACCTCTGACAGGGGGCGTCAGCCCCAGCATTTT
cdr3_aa: CAITSDRGRQPQHF

d_call: -
v_call: TRBV13
j_call: TRBJ2-5
clone_size: many
cdr3_nt: TGTGCCAGCAGCTTAAACCCCGGGGGGACCCAGTACTTC
cdr3_aa: CASSLNPGGTQYF

d_call: TRBD2
v_call: TRBV9
j_call: TRBJ2-2
clone_size: many
cdr3_nt: TGTGCCAGCAGCGTCGGGGGGGCCCGAACCGGGGAGCTGTTTTTT
cdr3_aa: CASSVGGARTGELFF

d_call: -
v_call: TRBV4-1
j_call: TRBJ2-7
clone_size: many
cdr3_nt: TGCGCCAGCAGCCAAACCCCCACAGGGTTCCTCCACGAGCAGTACTTC
cdr3_aa: CASSQTPTGFLHEQYF

d_call: TRBD1
v_call: TRBV7-6
j_call: TRBJ1-1
clone_size: many
cdr3_nt: TGTGCCAGCAGCTTAGGGGACAGAGACACTGAAGCTTTCTTT
cdr3_aa: CASSLGDRDTEAFF

d_call: TRBD1
v_call: TRBV15
j_call: TRBJ1-1
clone_size: many
cdr3_nt: TGTGCCACCAGAACTCACAGGGGCCTGAACACTGAAGCTTTCTTT
cdr3_aa: CATRTHRGLNTEAFF

d_call: -
v_call: TRBV10-3
j_call: TRBJ2-7
clone_size: many
cdr3_nt: TGTGCCATCAGTGAGTCTACAGGTGGGTTCTACGAGCAGTACTTC
cdr3_aa: CAISESTGGFYEQYF

d_call: -
v_call: TRBV5-1
j_call: TRBJ1-4
clone_size: many
cdr3_nt: TGCGCCAGCACCTCCGGGGGAAGAACTAATGAAAAACTGTTTTTT
cdr3_aa: CASTSGGRTNEKLFF

d_call: TRBD2
v_call: TRBV19
j_call: TRBJ2-7
clone_size: many
cdr3_nt: TGTGCCAGTAGTATTAAACTCCTTAGCGGGGGCTCCTACGAGCAGTACTTC
cdr3_aa: CASSIKLLSGGSYEQYF

d_call: TRBD2
v_call: TRBV5-1
j_call: TRBJ2-1
clone_size: few
cdr3_nt: TGCGCCAGCAGCCCGGGACTAGCGGGAGACAATGAGCAGTTCTTC
cdr3_aa: CASSPGLAGDNEQFF

d_call: -
v_call: TRBV7-9
j_call: TRBJ2-5
clone_size: few
cdr3_nt: TGTGCCAGCAGCTTCGGGTTTACAGGGTTAATATCGGAGACCCAGTACTTC
cdr3_aa: CASSFGFTGLISETQYF

d_call: -
v_call: TRBV6-5
j_call: TRBJ1-4
clone_size: many
cdr3_nt: TGTGCCAGCAGCCTTGACAGGCCCCCAGGGGAAAAACTGTTTTTT
cdr3_aa: CASSLDRPPGEKLFF

d_call: -
v_call: TRBV11-2
j_call: TRBJ2-7
clone_size: -
cdr3_nt: TGTGCCAGCAGCCCAAGCCCCTACGAGCAGTACTTC
cdr3_aa: CASSPSPYEQYF

d_call: -
v_call: TRBV2
j_call: TRBJ2-7
clone_size: many
cdr3_nt: TGTGCCAGCAAGGCCAGGGCCCCATACGAGCAGTACTTC
cdr3_aa: CASKARAPYEQYF

d_call: TRBD2
v_call: TRBV19
j_call: TRBJ2-7
clone_size: many
cdr3_nt: TGTGCCAGTAGTATCCTCCGGGGGGATCCCACTCAACTATTAGCCTACGAGCAGTACTTC
cdr3_aa: CASSILRGDPTQLLAYEQYF